This T cell receptor beta chain was captured by sequencing in a study of radiotherapy plus CTLA-4 blockade in lung cancer. Study context: Of all patients, more than 15% responded objectively and 25% to 35% showed disease control.

Whole-study findings and limits: Strongest reported response predictors: early blood clone changes and post-radiation interferon-beta. Radiotherapy was combined with ipilimumab, and tumor-derived TCR clones then expanded in blood.

Note on this clone: The antigen remains undetermined.

The CDR3 totals 19 residues. TCRdb's table, derived via immunoSEQ multiplex PCR, lists solely in-frame clones and lacks some. The sample includes about 66,000 clones, about 85% of them seen just once. CTLA-4 blockade with ipilimumab, together with focal radiation, was given to patients with chemo-refractory metastatic non-small-cell lung cancer. This clonotype originated in a human donor with non-small cell lung cancer who had a partial response to radiotherapy plus ipilimumab. The V and J genes are TRBV21-1 and TRBJ2-6; the table's TRBD1 call for D was not verified on the DNA. TRBV21-1 is recorded as a pseudogene. The source was peripheral blood, collected from a patient treated with radiotherapy plus ipilimumab. The CDR3 loop is CASSKVGGTGASGANVLTF. The CDR3 DNA reads TGTGCCAGCAGCAAAGTGGGGGGGACAGGGGCCTCTGGGGCCAACGTCCTGACTTTC.